Presented here are 14 T cell receptor beta chains from one specimen sequenced in a study of T cells in localized non-small cell lung cancer. Repertoires were generated with immunoSEQ multiplex PCR, while TCRdb's copy carries only in-frame clones and drops some. The sample consists of around 31,000 clones, 90% to 95% of them appearing once. The input for sequencing was peripheral blood, taken before any cancer treatment. The source of these receptors is a woman between 35 and 75 years old with stage I lung adenocarcinoma.

A word on this clone: The sample has other DNA sequences that encode this CDR3 too. This chain links TRBV5-1 with TRBJ2-7; D is ambiguous. Germline CDR1 and CDR2: SGHRS and YFSETQ. V was trimmed by 0 bases and J by 2 bases, leaving 3 bases between them. This CDR3 is built from 12 residues. The CDR3 nucleotides read TGCGCCAGCAGCTTGGGGGCCTACGAGCAGTACTTC. Translating gives CASSLGAYEQYF.

The chain links TRBV19 to TRBJ2-5, with 10 bases identical to TRBD1. V shed 4 bases, J shed 1 base, and the junction held 6 bases outside the gene matches. In germline, CDR1 is LNHDA, CDR2 SQIVND (reference sequence). The CDR3 is made up of 16 amino acids. In DNA, the CDR3 is TGTGCCAGTAGTACAACCCGGACAGGGGGCCAAGAGACCCAGTACTTC. It is translated as CASSTTRTGGQETQYF.

The V and J genes are TRBV28 and TRBJ1-1; 7 bases agree with TRBD1. This CDR3 has 15 amino acids. From germline, CDR1 is MDHEN and CDR2 SYDVKM. V dropped 1 base and J dropped 7; count of bases not matched to a gene: 9. This CDR3 reads CASSLSYRGSHEAFF. The CDR3 region has the DNA TGTGCCAGCAGTTTATCTTACAGGGGTTCTCATGAAGCTTTCTTT.

CDR3 protein: CASSWTSPTYEQYF. In DNA, the CDR3 is TGTGCCAGCAGCTGGACTAGCCCTACCTACGAGCAGTACTTC. The chain carries TRBV7-2 and TRBJ2-7; 8 positions agree with TRBD2. The CDR3 contains 14 residues. CDR1 is SGHTA, CDR2 FQGNSA, per germline. With 4 bases clipped from V and 2 bases from J, the junction kept 4 bases outside the gene matches.

The chain couples TRBV4-3 to TRBJ1-4, with TRBD1 as a possible D gene (5 bases). V dropped 0 bases and J dropped 4 bases, with 9 bases sitting between them. This CDR3 spans 15 amino acids. Germline assignment: CDR1 LGHNA and CDR2 YSLEER. The CDR3 nucleotides read TGCGCCAGCAGCCAAGATCGGGGCGGTAATGAAAAACTGTTTTTT. Protein: CASSQDRGGNEKLFF.

The chain combines TRBV11-2 with TRBJ2-2; 7 bases align to TRBD2. Germline V gives CDR1 SGHAT, CDR2 FQNNGV. The CDR3 is 18 residues long. J lost 7 bases, V lost 5 bases, and 19 bases had no gene match. The CDR3 nucleotides read TGTGCCAGCAGCGGGCGGGAGAGCAGGTTTCGAAATGTCGGGGAGCTGTTTTTT. Encoded protein: CASSGRESRFRNVGELFF.

The chain combines TRBV4-1 with TRBJ2-3; D is unresolved. V gave up 1 base and J gave up 2 bases, with 13 bases separating them. Germline V CDR1 and CDR2: MGHRA, YSYEKL. The length of the CDR3 is 16 residues. DNA for the CDR3: TGCGCCAGCAGCCAAGTGAATATGGGCTTCACAGATACGCAGTATTTT. This codes for CASSQVNMGFTDTQYF.

The chain uses TRBV4-1 and TRBJ2-1; D is unresolved. Trimming removed 3 bases from V and 12 bases from J, with 15 bases in between. The CDR3 is made up of 13 amino acids. Germline CDR1 MGHRA, CDR2 YSYEKL. The CDR3 DNA follows: TGCGCCAGCAGCCAGGATTTTACCGGTAGGCAGTTCTTC. Translation: CASSQDFTGRQFF.

This chain connects TRBV2 to TRBJ1-5; D remains ambiguous. Germline V lookup: CDR1 SNHLY, CDR2 FYNNEI. V lost 3 bases and J 0 bases, leaving 6 bases between the germline ends. The CDR3 totals 14 residues. Here the CDR3 reads CASSDAFSNQPQHF. CDR3 DNA sequence: TGTGCCAGCAGTGATGCCTTTAGCAATCAGCCCCAGCATTTT.

This rearrangement joins TRBV7-2 to TRBJ2-3; no definite D call. Germline V CDR1 and CDR2: SGHTA, FQGNSA. The CDR3 sequence is 15 residues long. V lost 1 base and J 8 bases, leaving 16 bases between the germline ends. The CDR3 reads CASSLGPTTSVTQYF. The CDR3 coding sequence is TGTGCCAGCAGCTTAGGCCCCACAACCTCAGTTACGCAGTATTTT.

The V call is TRBV7-2, the J call TRBJ1-2; D remains unclear. In germline, CDR1 is SGHTA, CDR2 FQGNSA. Trimming removed 0 bases at V and 6 bases at J, with 11 bases between. This CDR3 has 14 amino acids. CDR3 loop: CASSLAVRTDGYTF. DNA of the CDR3: TGTGCCAGCAGCTTAGCAGTCAGGACTGATGGCTACACCTTC.

The J gene is TRBJ1-5, the V gene TRBV19, with a weak D call TRBD1 (5 bases). Deletions cut 10 bases from V and 2 bases from J, with 15 bases between. The CDR3 is made up of 14 amino acids. The germline V gene encodes CDR1 LNHDA and CDR2 SQIVND (reference sequence). CDR3 residues: CATLRGNGNQPQHF. DNA for the CDR3: TGTGCCACCTTGAGGGGAAATGGCAATCAGCCCCAGCATTTT.

The chain couples TRBV27 to TRBJ1-1; 7 nucleotides align to TRBD1. V lost 7 bases to trimming and J lost 3 bases; unmatched junction nucleotides: 11. The CDR3 is 15 residues long. CDR1 is MNHEY, CDR2 SMNVEV, per germline (reference sequence). The chain's CDR3 is CASIGQDDGYTEAFF. The CDR3 DNA sequence: TGTGCCAGCATTGGACAGGATGATGGGTACACTGAAGCTTTCTTT.

The V and J genes are TRBV5-1 and TRBJ2-7; D may be TRBD1 or TRBD2 (5 bases each). The germline V and J ends were trimmed by 3 bases and 2 bases, with 15 bases remaining between them. The length of the CDR3 is 15 residues. The germline gives CDR1 SGHRS, CDR2 YFSETQ. CDR3: CASSWNRDGTYEQYF. CDR3 DNA sequence: TGCGCCAGCAGCTGGAACCGGGACGGAACCTACGAGCAGTACTTC.